This T cell receptor (beta chain) was identified in a study of blood T cell repertoires in COVID-19. Study information: Sample material is recorded as cDNA or gDNA derived from T cells, B-cell-depleted T cells, or PBMCs.

Some clones are missing from TCRdb's copy, which holds only in-frame ones; the method was immunoSEQ multiplex PCR. Of about 300,000 clones listed, roughly nine tenths are singletons. Germline CDR1 is LGHDT and CDR2 is YNNKEL (reference sequence). There are 18 residues in the CDR3. V was clipped by 2 bases and J by 4 bases; unmatched bases: 11. The TCR sequence derives from a woman between 25 and 40 years old with COVID-19, enrolled during active disease. The rearrangement uses TRBV3-1 (or the pseudogene TRBV3-2) and TRBJ1-1; 12 bases map to TRBD1. Specimen: peripheral blood. The CDR3 DNA follows: TGTGCCAGCAGCCAAAAAAGGGGACAGGGGGCGCGGTCCACTGAAGCTTTCTTT. As protein: CASSQKRGQGARSTEAFF.